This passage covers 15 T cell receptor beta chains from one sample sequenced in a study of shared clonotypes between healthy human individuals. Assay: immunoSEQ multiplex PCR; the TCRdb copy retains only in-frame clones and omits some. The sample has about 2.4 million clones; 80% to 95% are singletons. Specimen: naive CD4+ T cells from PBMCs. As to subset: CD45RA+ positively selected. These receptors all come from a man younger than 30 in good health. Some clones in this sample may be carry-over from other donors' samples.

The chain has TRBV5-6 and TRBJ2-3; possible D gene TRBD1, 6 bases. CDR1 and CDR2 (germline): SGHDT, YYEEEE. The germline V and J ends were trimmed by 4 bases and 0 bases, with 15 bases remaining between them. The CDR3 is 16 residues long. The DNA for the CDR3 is TGTGCCAGCAGCCAGGGGTGGCGGGCGAGCACAGATACGCAGTATTTT. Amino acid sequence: CASSQGWRASTDTQYF.

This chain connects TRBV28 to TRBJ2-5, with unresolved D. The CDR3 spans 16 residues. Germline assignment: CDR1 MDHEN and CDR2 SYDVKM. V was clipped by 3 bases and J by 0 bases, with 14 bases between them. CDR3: CASSFWWRGNQETQYF. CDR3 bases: TGTGCCAGCAGTTTCTGGTGGCGAGGTAACCAAGAGACCCAGTACTTC. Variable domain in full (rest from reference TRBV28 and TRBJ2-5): DVKVTQSSRYLVKRTGEKVFLECVQDMDHENMFWYRQDPGLGLRLIYFSYDVKMKEKGDIPEGYSVSREKKERFSLILESASTNQTSMYLCASSFWWRGNQETQYFGPGTRLLVL.

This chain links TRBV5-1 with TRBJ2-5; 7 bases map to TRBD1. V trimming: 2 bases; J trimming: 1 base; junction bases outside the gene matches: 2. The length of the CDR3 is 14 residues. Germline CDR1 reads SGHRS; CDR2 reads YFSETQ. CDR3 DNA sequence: TGCGCCAGCAGCTTTAAGGGGGCCCAAGAGACCCAGTACTTC. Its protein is CASSFKGAQETQYF.

CDR3 residues: CAWSVQGLYTF. The DNA of the CDR3 is TGTGCCTGGAGTGTACAAGGGCTCTACACCTTC. The chain combines TRBV30 with TRBJ1-2; no reliable D call. The V and J ends lost 0 bases and 10 bases respectively, with 9 bases between them. This CDR3 is built from 11 residues. Germline loops: CDR1 GTSNPN, CDR2 SVGIG (reference sequence).

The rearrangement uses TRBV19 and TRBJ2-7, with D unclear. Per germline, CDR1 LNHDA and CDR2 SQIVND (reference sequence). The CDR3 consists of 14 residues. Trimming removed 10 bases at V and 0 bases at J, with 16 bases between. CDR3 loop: CATSPRVSSYEQYF. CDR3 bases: TGTGCCACCTCCCCCCGGGTGAGCTCCTACGAGCAGTACTTC.

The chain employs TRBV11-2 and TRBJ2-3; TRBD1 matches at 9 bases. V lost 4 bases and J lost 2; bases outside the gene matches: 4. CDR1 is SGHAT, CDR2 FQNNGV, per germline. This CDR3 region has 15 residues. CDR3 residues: CASSYGTGSTDTQYF. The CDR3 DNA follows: TGTGCCAGCAGCTACGGGACAGGGTCCACAGATACGCAGTATTTT.

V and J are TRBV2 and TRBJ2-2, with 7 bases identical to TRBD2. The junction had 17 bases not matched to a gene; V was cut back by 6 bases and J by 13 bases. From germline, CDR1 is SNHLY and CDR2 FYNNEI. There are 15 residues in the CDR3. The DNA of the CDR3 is TGTGCCAGCAGACTCCCTTATGGTGGGACGGGAGGGCTGTTTTTT. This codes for CASRLPYGGTGGLFF.

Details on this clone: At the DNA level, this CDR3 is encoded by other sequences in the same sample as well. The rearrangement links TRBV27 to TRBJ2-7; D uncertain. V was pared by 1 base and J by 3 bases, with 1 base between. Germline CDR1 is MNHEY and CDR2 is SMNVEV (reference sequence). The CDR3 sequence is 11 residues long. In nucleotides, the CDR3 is TGTGCCAGCAGTTTATTCTACGAGCAGTACTTC. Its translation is CASSLFYEQYF.

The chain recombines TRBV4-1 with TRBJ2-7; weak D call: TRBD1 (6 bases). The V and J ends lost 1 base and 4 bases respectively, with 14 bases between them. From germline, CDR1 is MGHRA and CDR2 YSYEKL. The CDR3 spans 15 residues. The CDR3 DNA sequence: TGCGCCAGCAGCCAAGGGCACAGGGCGGTATACGAGCAGTACTTC. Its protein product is CASSQGHRAVYEQYF.

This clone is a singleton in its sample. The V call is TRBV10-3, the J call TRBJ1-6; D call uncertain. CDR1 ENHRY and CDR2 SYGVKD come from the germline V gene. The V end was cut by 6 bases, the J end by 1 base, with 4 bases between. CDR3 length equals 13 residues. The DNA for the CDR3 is TGTGCCATCAGGGGGTCCTATAATTCACCCCTCCACTTT. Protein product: CAIRGSYNSPLHF.

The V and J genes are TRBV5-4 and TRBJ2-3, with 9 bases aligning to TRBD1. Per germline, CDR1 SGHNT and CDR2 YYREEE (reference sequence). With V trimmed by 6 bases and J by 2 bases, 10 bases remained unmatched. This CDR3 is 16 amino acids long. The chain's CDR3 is CASTEDRGAPTDTQYF. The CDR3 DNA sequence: TGTGCCAGCACAGAGGACAGGGGCGCCCCCACAGATACGCAGTATTTT.

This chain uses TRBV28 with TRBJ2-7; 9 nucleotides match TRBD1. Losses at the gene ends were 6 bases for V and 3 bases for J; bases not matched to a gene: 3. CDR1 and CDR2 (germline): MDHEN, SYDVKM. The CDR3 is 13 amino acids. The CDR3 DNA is TGTGCCAGCAGAGGGACAGGGCACTACGAGCAGTACTTC. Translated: CASRGTGHYEQYF.

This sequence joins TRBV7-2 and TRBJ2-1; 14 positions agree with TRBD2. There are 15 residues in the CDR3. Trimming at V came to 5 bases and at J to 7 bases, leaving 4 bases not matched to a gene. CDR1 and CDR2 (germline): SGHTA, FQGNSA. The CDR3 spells CASSLGLAGENEQFF. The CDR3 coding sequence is TGTGCCAGCAGCCTGGGACTAGCGGGAGAGAATGAGCAGTTCTTC.

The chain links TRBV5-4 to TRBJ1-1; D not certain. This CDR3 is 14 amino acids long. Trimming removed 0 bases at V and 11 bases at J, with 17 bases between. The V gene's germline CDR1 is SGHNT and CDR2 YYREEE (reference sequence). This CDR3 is CASSLEGGGREAFF. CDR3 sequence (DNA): TGTGCCAGCAGCTTGGAGGGTGGCGGTCGTGAGGCTTTCTTT.

The CDR3 DNA reads TGCAGCGTGCCCTCTAGCGGGAGTGTCCACGAGCAGTACTTC. It codes for CSVPSSGSVHEQYF. The genes are TRBV29-1 and TRBJ2-7; TRBD2 matches at 10 bases. Per the germline V gene, CDR1 is SQVTM and CDR2 is ANQGSEA. The CDR3 sequence is 14 residues long. V trimming: 6 bases; J trimming: 5 bases; junction bases outside the gene matches: 10.